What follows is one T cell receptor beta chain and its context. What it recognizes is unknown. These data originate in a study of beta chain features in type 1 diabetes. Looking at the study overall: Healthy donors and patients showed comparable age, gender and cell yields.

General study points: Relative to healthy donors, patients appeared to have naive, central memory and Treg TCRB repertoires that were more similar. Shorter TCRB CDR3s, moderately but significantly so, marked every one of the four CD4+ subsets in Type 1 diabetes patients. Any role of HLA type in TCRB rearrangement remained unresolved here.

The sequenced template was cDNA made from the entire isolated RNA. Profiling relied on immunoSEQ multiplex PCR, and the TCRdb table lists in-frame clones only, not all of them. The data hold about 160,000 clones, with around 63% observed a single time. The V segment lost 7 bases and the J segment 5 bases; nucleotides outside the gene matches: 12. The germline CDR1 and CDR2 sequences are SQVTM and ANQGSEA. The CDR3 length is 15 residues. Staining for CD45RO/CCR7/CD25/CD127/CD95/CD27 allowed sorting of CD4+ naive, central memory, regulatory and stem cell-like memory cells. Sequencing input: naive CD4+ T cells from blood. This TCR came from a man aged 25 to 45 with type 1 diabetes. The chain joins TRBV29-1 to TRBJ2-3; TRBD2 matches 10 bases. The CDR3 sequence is CSALTPSGGQDTQYF. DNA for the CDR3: TGCAGCGCCCTTACGCCTAGCGGGGGTCAAGATACGCAGTATTTT.